The 13 T cell receptor beta chains presented below share a single source sample, sequenced in a study of blood T cell repertoires in COVID-19. The method was immunoSEQ multiplex PCR; TCRdb's version includes in-frame clones alone and lacks a portion of them. This table has approximately 91,000 clones, 75% to 85% appearing once. The sequenced material came from peripheral blood. Source of these receptors: a man between 65 and 85 years old with acute or convalescent COVID-19.

The CDR3 loop reads CASSQAGGNYNSPLHF. CDR3 in DNA: TGTGCCAGCAGCCAAGCGGGGGGCAATTATAATTCACCCCTCCACTTT. V usage is TRBV14 and J usage is TRBJ1-6, with D tentatively TRBD1 (6 bases). The V and J ends lost 1 base and 4 bases respectively, with 11 bases between them. The CDR3 sequence is 16 residues long. In germline, CDR1 is SGHDN, CDR2 FVKESK.

V gene TRBV5-4 combines with J gene TRBJ2-3, with a possible D match to TRBD2 (6 bases). Trimming pared 0 bases from V and 2 bases from J, leaving 10 bases between. The CDR3 contains 15 residues. Per the germline V gene, CDR1 is SGHNT and CDR2 is YYREEE (reference sequence). The CDR3 nucleotides read TGTGCCAGCAGCTTGGCCGGGAGTTTCACAGATACGCAGTATTTT. It codes for CASSLAGSFTDTQYF. The entire variable domain, with the rest obtained from reference TRBV5-4 and TRBJ2-3, is as follows: ETGVTQSPTHLIKTRGQQVTLRCSSQSGHNTVSWYQQALGQGPQFIFQYYREEENGRGNFPPRFSGLQFPNYSSELNVNALELDDSALYLCASSLAGSFTDTQYFGPGTRLTVL.

V gene TRBV5-5 combines with J gene TRBJ2-3, with D perhaps TRBD1 (6 bases). V was clipped by 3 bases and J by 4 bases, with 15 bases between them. The CDR3 runs to 15 residues. The germline CDR1 and CDR2 sequences are SGHKS and YYEKEE (reference sequence). Here the CDR3 DNA reads TGTGCCAGCAGCTGGGATCAGGGGAGCGCAGATACGCAGTATTTT. Its protein is CASSWDQGSADTQYF.

The chain links TRBV29-1 to TRBJ2-3, with a tentative D call TRBD2 (5 bases). Trimming removed 7 bases at V and 0 bases at J, with 32 bases between. Germline CDR1 SQVTM, CDR2 ANQGSEA. The CDR3 is made up of 20 amino acids. CDR3 coding DNA: TGCAGCGGGAGGTTTGGTTGGCAGGCCCCTGGGCAATTAAGCACAGATACGCAGTATTTT. This codes for CSGRFGWQAPGQLSTDTQYF.

The sample holds many counts of this clone. The V gene is TRBV9, the J gene TRBJ2-1; 7 positions agree with TRBD1. Germline V gene sequence: CDR1 SGDLS, CDR2 YYNGEE. The ends lost 2 bases at V and 0 bases at J; junction bases unmatched: 5. This CDR3 is built from 16 residues. The CDR3 region has the DNA TGTGCCAGCAGCGTTGGGGGACAGCTCTCCTACAATGAGCAGTTCTTC. Translation: CASSVGGQLSYNEQFF.

J is TRBJ1-1 and V is TRBV11-3; a possible D gene is TRBD1 (6 bases). Germline assignment: CDR1 SGHNT and CDR2 YENEEA. There are 16 residues in the CDR3. V was shortened by 1 base and J by 1 base, with 13 bases between the two germline ends. Written as DNA, the CDR3 is TGTGCCAGCAGCTTAGGGCAGGGGCCGACGAACACTGAAGCTTTCTTT. Protein sequence: CASSLGQGPTNTEAFF.

The chain carries TRBV7-9 and TRBJ1-1; D call uncertain. The CDR3 runs 17 residues. Germline CDR1 is SEHNR and CDR2 is FQNEAQ (reference sequence). The V gene lost 1 base and the J gene lost 2 bases, with 17 bases spanning the gap. CDR3: CASSLGRRHQDNTEAFF. The CDR3 nucleotides read TGTGCCAGCAGCTTAGGTCGCAGACACCAGGATAACACTGAAGCTTTCTTT.

V usage is TRBV19 and J usage is TRBJ2-1; D is unclear. With 9 bases removed from V and 8 bases from J, the gap between germline ends came to 17 bases. The CDR3 extends over 13 amino acids. The germline V gene encodes CDR1 LNHDA and CDR2 SQIVND (reference sequence). The CDR3 DNA sequence: TGTGCCAGCAAGCCCTATAGCTCAGATGAGCAGTTCTTC. This translates into CASKPYSSDEQFF.

The gene calls are TRBV7-2 and TRBJ2-7, with 8 bases that match TRBD2. The CDR3 consists of 15 residues. CDR1 and CDR2 from the germline V gene are SGHTA and FQGNSA. The ends lost 5 bases at V and 1 base at J; junction bases unmatched: 7. The CDR3 DNA is TGTGCCAGCAGCCAACCGGGACTAGTTTCCTACGAGCAGTACTTC. Translated, it gives CASSQPGLVSYEQYF.

This clone was picked up one time. The chain carries TRBV7-2 and TRBJ1-3, with 8 positions matching TRBD1. The germline V gene has CDR1 SGHTA and CDR2 FQGNSA. CDR3 size: 13 residues. Germline trimming cut 5 bases from V and 4 bases from J; bases unmatched to any gene: 1. The CDR3: CASSDRGGNTIYF. CDR3 coding DNA: TGTGCCAGCAGCGACAGGGGAGGAAACACCATATATTTT.

V usage is TRBV10-3 and J usage is TRBJ2-7, with TRBD1 matching 7 bases. Germline CDR1 and CDR2: ENHRY and SYGVKD. The CDR3 has 17 amino acids. V trimming: 2 bases; J trimming: 1 base; junction bases outside the gene matches: 11. CDR3 sequence (DNA): TGTGCCATCAGTGAGCGTGCGGCCGGGACAGCGTCCTACGAGCAGTACTTC. It encodes CAISERAAGTASYEQYF.

This chain joins TRBV6-5 and TRBJ1-2, with 10 bases identical to TRBD1. CDR3 length equals 16 residues. The V gene's germline CDR1 is MNHEY and CDR2 SVGAGI. V lost 2 bases and J lost 1; bases outside the gene matches: 4. The CDR3 bases are TGTGCCAGCAGTTACGCTCGGACAGGGGGTAACTATGGCTACACCTTC. This sequence encodes CASSYARTGGNYGYTF.

The J gene is TRBJ2-2, the V gene TRBV6-4, with D perhaps matching TRBD1 (6 bases). The CDR3 has 16 amino acids. Germline CDR1 is MRHNA and CDR2 is SNTAGT. Between the trimmed V and J ends, which lost 5 bases and 1 base, there was a span of 14 bases. Here the CDR3 reads CASSPGQFLNTGELFF. The CDR3 bases are TGTGCCAGCAGTCCAGGACAGTTCTTGAACACCGGGGAGCTGTTTTTT.